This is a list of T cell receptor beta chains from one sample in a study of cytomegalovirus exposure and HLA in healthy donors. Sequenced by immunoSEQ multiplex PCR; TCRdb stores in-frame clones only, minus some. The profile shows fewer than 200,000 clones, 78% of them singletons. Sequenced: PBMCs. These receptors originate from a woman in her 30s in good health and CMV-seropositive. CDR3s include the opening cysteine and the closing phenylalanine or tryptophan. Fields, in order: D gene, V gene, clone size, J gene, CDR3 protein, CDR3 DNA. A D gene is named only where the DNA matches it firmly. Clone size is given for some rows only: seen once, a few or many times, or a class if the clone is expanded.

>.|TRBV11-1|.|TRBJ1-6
CASSLLPIANSPLHF
TGTGCCAGCAGCTTATTACCCATCGCGAATTCACCCCTCCACTTT
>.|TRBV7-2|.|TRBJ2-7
CASSTDPAGYEQYF
TGTGCCAGCAGCACAGACCCCGCCGGCTACGAGCAGTACTTC
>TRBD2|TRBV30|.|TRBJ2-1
CAWSRTSAYNEQFF
TGTGCCTGGAGTCGGACTAGCGCCTACAATGAGCAGTTCTTC
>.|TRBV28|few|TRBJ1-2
CASSLQGQNGYTF
TGTGCCAGCAGTTTACAGGGGCAGAATGGCTACACCTTC
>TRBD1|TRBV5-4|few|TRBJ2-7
CASSDGTGAVEQYF
TGTGCCAGCAGCGACGGGACAGGGGCGGTCGAGCAGTACTTC
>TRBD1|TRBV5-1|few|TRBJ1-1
CASRRDPTGWTEAFF
TGCGCCAGCAGACGAGATCCGACAGGGTGGACTGAAGCTTTCTTT
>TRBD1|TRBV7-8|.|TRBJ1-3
CASTFLTGTGNTIYF
TGTGCCAGCACCTTCCTGACAGGGACTGGAAACACCATATATTTT
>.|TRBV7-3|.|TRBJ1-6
CASSSTTNSPLHF
TGTGCCAGCAGCTCTACTACAAATTCACCCCTCCACTTT
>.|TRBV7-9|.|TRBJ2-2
CASSLKASASGTGELFF
TGTGCCAGCAGCCTCAAGGCTAGCGCGTCGGGCACCGGGGAGCTGTTTTTT
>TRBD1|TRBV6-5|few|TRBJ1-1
CASSYSDRGRAEAFF
TGTGCCAGCAGTTACTCGGACAGGGGGAGGGCTGAAGCTTTCTTT
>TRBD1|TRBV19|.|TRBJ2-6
CASTEGTGNPSGANVLTF
TGTGCCAGTACCGAGGGGACAGGTAACCCCTCTGGGGCCAACGTCCTGACTTTC
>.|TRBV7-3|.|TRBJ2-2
CASRLRENTGELFF
TGTGCCAGCCGCCTGAGGGAGAACACCGGGGAGCTGTTTTTT
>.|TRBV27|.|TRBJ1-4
CASRDRRGEKLFF
TGTGCCAGCAGGGACCGCCGGGGAGAAAAACTGTTTTTT
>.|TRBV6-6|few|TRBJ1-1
CASSPQVTEAFF
TGTGCCAGCAGTCCACAAGTCACTGAAGCTTTCTTT
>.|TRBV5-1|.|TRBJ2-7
CASSTSLASYEQYF
TGCGCCAGCAGCACTAGCCTAGCGAGCTACGAGCAGTACTTC
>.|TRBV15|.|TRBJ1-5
CATSRDRSQGQPQHF
TGTGCCACCAGCAGAGATCGGTCACAGGGCCAGCCCCAGCATTTT
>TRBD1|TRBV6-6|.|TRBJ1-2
CASSYLDRAYGYTF
TGTGCCAGCAGTTACCTTGACAGGGCTTATGGCTACACCTTC
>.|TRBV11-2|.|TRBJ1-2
CASSRTNDYTF
TGTGCCAGCTCGAGGACAAACGACTACACCTTC
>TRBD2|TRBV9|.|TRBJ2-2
CASSVGLAGVGAETGELFF
TGTGCCAGCAGCGTAGGACTAGCGGGAGTCGGTGCAGAAACCGGGGAGCTGTTTTTT
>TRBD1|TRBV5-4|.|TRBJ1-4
CASSVGQGAGEKLFF
TGTGCCAGCAGCGTCGGACAGGGGGCCGGGGAAAAACTGTTTTTT
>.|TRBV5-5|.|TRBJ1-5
CASSFQDQPQHF
TGTGCCAGCAGCTTTCAGGATCAGCCCCAGCATTTT
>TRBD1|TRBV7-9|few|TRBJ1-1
CASSSGGSNTEAFF
TGTGCCAGCAGCTCAGGGGGATCGAACACTGAAGCTTTCTTT
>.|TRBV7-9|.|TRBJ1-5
CASSLGGGPQHF
TGTGCCAGCAGCTTAGGGGGGGGGCCCCAGCATTTT
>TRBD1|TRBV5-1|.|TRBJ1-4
CASSETGTGYEKLFF
TGCGCCAGCAGCGAAACCGGGACAGGCTATGAAAAACTGTTTTTT
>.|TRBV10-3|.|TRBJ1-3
CAIKGQIGNTIYF
TGTGCCATCAAAGGACAGATTGGAAACACCATATATTTT
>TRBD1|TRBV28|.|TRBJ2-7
CASSFRGQGAYEQYF
TGTGCCAGCAGTTTCAGGGGACAGGGGGCGTACGAGCAGTACTTC